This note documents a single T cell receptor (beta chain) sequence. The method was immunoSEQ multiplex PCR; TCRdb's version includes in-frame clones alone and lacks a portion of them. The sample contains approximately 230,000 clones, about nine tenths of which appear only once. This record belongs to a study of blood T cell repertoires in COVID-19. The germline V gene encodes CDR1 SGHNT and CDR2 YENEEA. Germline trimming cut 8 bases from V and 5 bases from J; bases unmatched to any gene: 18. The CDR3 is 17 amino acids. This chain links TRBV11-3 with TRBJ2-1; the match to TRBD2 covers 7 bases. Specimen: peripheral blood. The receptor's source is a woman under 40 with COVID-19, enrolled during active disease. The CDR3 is CASANPGGRELHNEQFF. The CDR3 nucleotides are TGTGCCAGCGCCAACCCGGGGGGTCGGGAGCTTCACAATGAGCAGTTCTTC.